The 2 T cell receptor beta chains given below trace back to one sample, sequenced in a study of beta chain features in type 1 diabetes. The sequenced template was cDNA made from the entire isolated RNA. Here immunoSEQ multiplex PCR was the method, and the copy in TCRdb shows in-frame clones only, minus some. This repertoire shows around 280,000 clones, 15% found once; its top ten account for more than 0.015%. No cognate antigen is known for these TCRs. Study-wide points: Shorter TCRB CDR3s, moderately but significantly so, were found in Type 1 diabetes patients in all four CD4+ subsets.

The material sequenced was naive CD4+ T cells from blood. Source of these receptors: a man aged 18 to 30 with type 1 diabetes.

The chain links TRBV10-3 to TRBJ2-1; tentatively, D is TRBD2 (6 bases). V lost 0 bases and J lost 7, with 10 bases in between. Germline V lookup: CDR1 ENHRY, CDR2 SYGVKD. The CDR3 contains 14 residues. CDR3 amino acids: CAISESRTTNEQFF. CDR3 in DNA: TGTGCCATCAGTGAGTCAAGGACTACGAATGAGCAGTTCTTC.

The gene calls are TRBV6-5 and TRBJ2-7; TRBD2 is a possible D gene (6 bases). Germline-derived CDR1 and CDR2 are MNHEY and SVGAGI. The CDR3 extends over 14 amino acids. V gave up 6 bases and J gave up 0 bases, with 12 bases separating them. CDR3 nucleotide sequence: TGTGCCAGCAGCCCCGCCGGGAGCTCCTACGAGCAGTACTTC. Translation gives CASSPAGSSYEQYF.